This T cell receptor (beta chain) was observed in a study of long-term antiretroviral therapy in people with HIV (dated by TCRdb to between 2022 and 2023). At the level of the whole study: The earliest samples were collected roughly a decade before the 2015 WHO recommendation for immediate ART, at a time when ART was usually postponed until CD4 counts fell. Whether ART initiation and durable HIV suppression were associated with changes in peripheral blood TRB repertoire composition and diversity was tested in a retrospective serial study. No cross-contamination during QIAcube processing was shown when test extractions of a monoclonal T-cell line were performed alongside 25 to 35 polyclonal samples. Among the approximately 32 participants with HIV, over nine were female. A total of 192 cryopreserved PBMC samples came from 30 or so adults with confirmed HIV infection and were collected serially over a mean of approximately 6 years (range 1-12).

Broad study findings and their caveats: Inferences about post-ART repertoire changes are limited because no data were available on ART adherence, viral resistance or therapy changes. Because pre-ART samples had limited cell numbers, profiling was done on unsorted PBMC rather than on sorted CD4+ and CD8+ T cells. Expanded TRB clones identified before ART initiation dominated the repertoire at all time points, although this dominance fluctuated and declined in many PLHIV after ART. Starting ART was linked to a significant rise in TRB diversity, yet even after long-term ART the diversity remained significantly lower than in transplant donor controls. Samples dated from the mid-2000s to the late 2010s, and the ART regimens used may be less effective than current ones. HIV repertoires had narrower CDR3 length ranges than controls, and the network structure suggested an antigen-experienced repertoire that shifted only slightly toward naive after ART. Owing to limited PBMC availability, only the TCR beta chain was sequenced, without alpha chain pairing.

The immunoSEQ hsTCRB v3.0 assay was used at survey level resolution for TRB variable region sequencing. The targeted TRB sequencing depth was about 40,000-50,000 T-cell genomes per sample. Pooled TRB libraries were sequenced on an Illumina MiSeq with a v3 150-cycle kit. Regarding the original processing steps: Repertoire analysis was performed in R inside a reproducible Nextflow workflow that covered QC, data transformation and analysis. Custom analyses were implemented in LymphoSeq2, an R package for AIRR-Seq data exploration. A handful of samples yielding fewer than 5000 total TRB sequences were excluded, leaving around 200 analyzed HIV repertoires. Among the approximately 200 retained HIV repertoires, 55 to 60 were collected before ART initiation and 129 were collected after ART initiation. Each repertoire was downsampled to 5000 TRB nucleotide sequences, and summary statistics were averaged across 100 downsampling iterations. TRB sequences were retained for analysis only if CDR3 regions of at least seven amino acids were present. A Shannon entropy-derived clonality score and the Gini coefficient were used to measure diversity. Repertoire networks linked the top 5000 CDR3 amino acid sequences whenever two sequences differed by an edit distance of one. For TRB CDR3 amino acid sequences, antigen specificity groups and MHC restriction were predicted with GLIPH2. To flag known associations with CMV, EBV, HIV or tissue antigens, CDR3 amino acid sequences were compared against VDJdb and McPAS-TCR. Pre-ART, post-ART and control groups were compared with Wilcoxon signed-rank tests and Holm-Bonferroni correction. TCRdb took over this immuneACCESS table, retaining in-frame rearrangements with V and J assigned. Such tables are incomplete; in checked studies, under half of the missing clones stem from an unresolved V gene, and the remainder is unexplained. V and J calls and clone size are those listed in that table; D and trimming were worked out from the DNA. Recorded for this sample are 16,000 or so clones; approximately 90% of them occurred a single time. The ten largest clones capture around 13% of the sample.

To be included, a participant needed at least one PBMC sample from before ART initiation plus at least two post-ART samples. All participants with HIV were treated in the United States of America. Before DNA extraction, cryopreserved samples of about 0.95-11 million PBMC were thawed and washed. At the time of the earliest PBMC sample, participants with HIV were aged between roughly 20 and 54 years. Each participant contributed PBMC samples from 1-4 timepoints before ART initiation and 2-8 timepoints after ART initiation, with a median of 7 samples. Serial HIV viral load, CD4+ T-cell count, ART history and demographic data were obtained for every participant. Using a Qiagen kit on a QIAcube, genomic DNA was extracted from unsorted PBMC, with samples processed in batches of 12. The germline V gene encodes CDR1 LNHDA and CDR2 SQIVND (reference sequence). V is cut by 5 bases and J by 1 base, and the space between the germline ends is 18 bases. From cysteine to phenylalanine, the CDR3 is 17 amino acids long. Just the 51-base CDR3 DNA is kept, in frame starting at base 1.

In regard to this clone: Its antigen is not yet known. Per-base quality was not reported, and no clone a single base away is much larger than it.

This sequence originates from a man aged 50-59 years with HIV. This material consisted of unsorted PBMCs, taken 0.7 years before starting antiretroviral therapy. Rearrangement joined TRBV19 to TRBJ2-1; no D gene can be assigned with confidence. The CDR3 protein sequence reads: CASSWIRSAASYNEQFF. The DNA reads TGTGCCAGTAGTTGGATTAGATCCGCGGCTTCCTACAATGAGCAGTTCTTC.